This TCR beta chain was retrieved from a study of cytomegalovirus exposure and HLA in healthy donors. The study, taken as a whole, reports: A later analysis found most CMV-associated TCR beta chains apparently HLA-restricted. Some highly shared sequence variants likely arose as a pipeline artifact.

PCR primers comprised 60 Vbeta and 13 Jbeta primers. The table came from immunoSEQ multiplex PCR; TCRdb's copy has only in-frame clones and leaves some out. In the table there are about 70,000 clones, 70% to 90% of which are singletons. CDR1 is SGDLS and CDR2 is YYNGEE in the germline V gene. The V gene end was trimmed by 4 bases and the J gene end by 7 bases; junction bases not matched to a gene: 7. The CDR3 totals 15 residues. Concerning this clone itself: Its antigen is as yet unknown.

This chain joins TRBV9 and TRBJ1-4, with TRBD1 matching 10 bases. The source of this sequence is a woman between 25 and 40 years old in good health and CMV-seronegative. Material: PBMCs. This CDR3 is CASSSRTGGSEKLFF. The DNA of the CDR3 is TGTGCCAGCAGCTCAAGGACAGGGGGTAGTGAAAAACTGTTTTTT.